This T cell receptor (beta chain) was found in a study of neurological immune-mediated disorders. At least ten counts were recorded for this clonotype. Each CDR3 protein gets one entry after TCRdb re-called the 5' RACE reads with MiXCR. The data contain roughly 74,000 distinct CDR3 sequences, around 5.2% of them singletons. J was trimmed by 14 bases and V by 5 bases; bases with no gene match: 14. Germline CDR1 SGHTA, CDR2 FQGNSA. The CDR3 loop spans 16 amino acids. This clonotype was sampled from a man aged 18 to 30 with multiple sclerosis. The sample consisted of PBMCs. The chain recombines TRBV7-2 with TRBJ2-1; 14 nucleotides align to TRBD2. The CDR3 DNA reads TGTGCCAGCAGCCCCTCCGGGACTAGCGGGAGTTATTGGAAGTTCTTC. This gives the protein CASSPSGTSGSYWKFF.